Reported below is one T cell receptor beta chain. Its antigen is as yet unknown. This record belongs to a study of cytomegalovirus exposure and HLA in healthy donors. About the study: Early released data had about 80 million unique TCRs, all coming from HLA-typed donors.

This CDR3 contains 18 residues. V trimming: 1 base; J trimming: 3 bases; junction bases outside the gene matches: 12. Germline CDR1 SGHDT, CDR2 YYEEEE. General study results and limits: A later analysis linked a missense variant in DCLRE1C to the trimming of TCR beta V and J genes. It has been reported that TCR beta sequences accurately predicted the HLA-A and HLA-B alleles of most subjects.

In the PCR, 60 Vbeta and 13 Jbeta primers were used. The protocol was immunoSEQ multiplex PCR, while the TCRdb copy is restricted to in-frame clones and leaves out a portion. The profile shows some 150,000 clones, 60% to 80% of them singletons. The sequencing sample was made of PBMCs. This chain links TRBV5-6 with TRBJ2-1, with TRBD1 matching 8 bases. The receptor was derived from a man in his forties or fifties in good health and CMV-seropositive. The CDR3 sequence is CASSLWREQGAFYNEQFF. The CDR3 bases are TGTGCCAGCAGCTTGTGGAGAGAGCAGGGGGCCTTCTACAATGAGCAGTTCTTC. Based on the CDR3 plus reference TRBV5-6 and TRBJ2-1, the full variable domain is DAGVTQSPTHLIKTRGQQVTLRCSPKSGHDTVSWYQQALGQGPQFIFQYYEEEERQRGNFPDRFSGHQFPNYSSELNVNALLLGDSALYLCASSLWREQGAFYNEQFFGPGTRLTVL.